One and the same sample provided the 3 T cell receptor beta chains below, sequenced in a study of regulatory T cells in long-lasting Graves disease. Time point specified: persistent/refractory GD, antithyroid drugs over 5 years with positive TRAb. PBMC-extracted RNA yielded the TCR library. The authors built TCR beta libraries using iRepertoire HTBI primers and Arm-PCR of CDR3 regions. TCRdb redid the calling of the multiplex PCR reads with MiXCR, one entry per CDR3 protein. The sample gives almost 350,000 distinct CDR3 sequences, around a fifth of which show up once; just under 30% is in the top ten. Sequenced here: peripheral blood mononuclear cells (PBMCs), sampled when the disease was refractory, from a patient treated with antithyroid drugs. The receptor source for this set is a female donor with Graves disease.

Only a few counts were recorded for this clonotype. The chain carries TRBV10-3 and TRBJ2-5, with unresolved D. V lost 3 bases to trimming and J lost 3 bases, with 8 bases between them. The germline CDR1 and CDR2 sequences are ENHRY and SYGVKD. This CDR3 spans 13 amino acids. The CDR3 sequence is CAISDGQEETQYF. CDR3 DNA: TGTGCCATCAGTGACGGCCAGGAAGAGACCCAGTACTTC.

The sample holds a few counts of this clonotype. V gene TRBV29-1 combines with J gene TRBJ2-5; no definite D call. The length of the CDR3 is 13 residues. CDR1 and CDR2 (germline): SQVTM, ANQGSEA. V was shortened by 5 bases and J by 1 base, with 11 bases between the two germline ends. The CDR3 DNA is TGCAGCGTTACTGGACGTTTCCAAGAGACCCAGTACTTC. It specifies CSVTGRFQETQYF.

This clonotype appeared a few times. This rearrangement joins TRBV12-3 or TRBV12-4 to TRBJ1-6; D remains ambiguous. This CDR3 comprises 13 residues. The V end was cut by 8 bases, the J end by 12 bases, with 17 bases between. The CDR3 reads CASRPRRVGPLHF. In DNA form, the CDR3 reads TGTGCCAGCCGCCCTAGGCGGGTTGGACCCCTCCACTTT.